This entry is about one T cell receptor beta chain. The data originate from a study of T-cell memory formation after mild COVID-19. TCRdb independently ran MiXCR on the 5' RACE reads; one entry per CDR3 protein. The repertoire includes 500,000 to 600,000 distinct CDR3 sequences, about 20% of them detected once, and about 12% sits in the top ten. The specimen was PBMCs or a T cell subset sorted from them (not recorded which). The origin of this receptor is an adult woman who had mild COVID-19 (a few samples of this study predate the infection). Cell type and time point are not known.

The DNA of the CDR3 is TGCGCCAGCAGTCCGACGACCCTCGGCTCCTACAGCTCCTACGAGCAGTACTTC. Its translation is CASSPTTLGSYSSYEQYF. The chain employs TRBV4-1 and TRBJ2-7; D gene unclear. Per the germline V gene, CDR1 is MGHRA and CDR2 is YSYEKL. The CDR3 has 18 residues. With 6 bases removed from V and 0 bases from J, the gap between germline ends came to 24 bases.